Many counts were recorded for the clone carrying this T cell receptor beta chain. Antigen: not known. Compared with germline, one end of the junction differs, possibly owing to a read error. The data stem from a study of blood T cells in healthy people across ages. This CDR3 region has 13 residues. Per the germline V gene, CDR1 is MNHEY and CDR2 is SVGEGT. A second PCR, run for roughly 7 to 11 cycles, used a sample-barcoded 5' primer plus a J-beta primer mix. TCRdb fed the 5' RACE reads into MiXCR, producing one record per CDR3 protein. The profile shows some 640,000 distinct CDR3 sequences, roughly 31% of them singletons. Findings and limits, study-wide: There were more naive CD4+ cells and higher diversity in long-lived donors than in aged donors.

The chain links TRBV6-2 or TRBV6-3 to TRBJ1-2; TRBD1 is a possible D gene (5 bases). The receptor was derived from a woman of 80 years or more in good health. The specimen sequenced was blood. The CDR3 DNA reads as TGTGCCAGCAAGGAGGGCAGGGACTACGGCTACACCTTC. It encodes CASKEGRDYGYTF.